These 8 T cell receptor beta chains were all obtained from the same sample, sequenced in a study of shared clonotypes between healthy human individuals. Method: immunoSEQ multiplex PCR; TCRdb's copy keeps in-frame clones and lacks some. The sample shows 400,000 to 600,000 clones, 79% of them seen only once. The sample taken for sequencing was PBMCs. These TCRs come from a woman in her thirties or forties in good health. Some clones in this sample may be carry-over from other donors' samples.

The chain is built from TRBV4-2 and TRBJ2-1; 10 bases align to TRBD2. The CDR3 contains 17 residues. From germline, CDR1 is LGHNA and CDR2 YNFKEQ. With V trimmed by 4 bases and J by 0 bases, 6 bases remained unmatched. The CDR3: CASSLRASGSSYNEQFF. The CDR3, as DNA: TGTGCCAGCAGCCTGAGGGCTAGCGGGAGCTCCTACAATGAGCAGTTCTTC.

This chain links TRBV5-1 with TRBJ1-4; 7 nucleotides align to TRBD1. Trimming cost V 4 bases and J 2 bases; bases outside gene matches: 5. Germline V CDR1 and CDR2: SGHRS, YFSETQ. The CDR3 is made up of 15 amino acids. This CDR3 is CASSPTGATNEKLFF. The DNA of the CDR3 is TGCGCCAGCAGCCCCACAGGGGCTACTAATGAAAAACTGTTTTTT.

A few counts support this clone. The V and J genes are TRBV15 and TRBJ2-7, with TRBD1 identical over 9 bases. The CDR3 has 18 residues. Germline assignment: CDR1 LNHNV and CDR2 YYDKDF (reference sequence). V trimming: 4 bases; J trimming: 3 bases; junction bases outside the gene matches: 16. Written as DNA, the CDR3 is TGTGCCACCAGCAAAAGATATGCACCCGGGACAGGGATCTACGAGCAGTACTTC. This gives the protein CATSKRYAPGTGIYEQYF.

This clone was observed once. The chain combines TRBV7-3 with TRBJ2-7; D is possibly TRBD1 (7 bases). V dropped 5 bases and J dropped 0 bases, with 17 bases sitting between them. Germline V gene lookup returns CDR1 SGHTA and CDR2 FQGTGA. The CDR3 is 16 amino acids. CDR3 DNA: TGTGCCAGCAGCCGCAGCGGCGGGACAGTCTCCTACGAGCAGTACTTC. It yields the protein CASSRSGGTVSYEQYF.

The chain couples TRBV28 to TRBJ1-1; D is ambiguous. Trimming left V 6 bases short and J 5 bases short, with 25 bases between. Germline V gene data show CDR1 as MDHEN and CDR2 as SYDVKM. The CDR3 runs 17 residues. CDR3: CASSAAGSVGKWTEAFF. DNA of the CDR3: TGTGCCAGCAGCGCAGCCGGGTCCGTCGGGAAATGGACTGAAGCTTTCTTT.

CDR3 amino acids: CAISEFILLAKNIQYF. DNA of the CDR3: TGTGCCATCAGTGAATTTATCCTCCTAGCCAAAAACATTCAGTACTTC. The gene calls are TRBV10-3 and TRBJ2-4; D unclear. Germline V gene sequence: CDR1 ENHRY, CDR2 SYGVKD. The CDR3 is made up of 16 amino acids. Trimming cost V 3 bases and J 0 bases, with 12 bases left between them.

V usage is TRBV28 and J usage is TRBJ2-5, with D unclear. The last part of the DNA fits TRBJ2-7 better; the J call may be wrong. This CDR3 contains 13 residues. CDR1 is MDHEN and CDR2 is SYDVKM in the germline V gene. CDR3 amino acids: CASSLVRTYEQYF. CDR3 bases: TGTGCCAGCAGTTTAGTCAGAACCTACGAGCAGTACTTC.

This clone has only a few counts. The chain employs TRBV5-5 and TRBJ2-7, with 8 bases lining up with TRBD2. Losses at the gene ends were 1 base for V and 3 bases for J; bases not matched to a gene: 3. There are 14 residues in the CDR3. Germline V gene lookup returns CDR1 SGHKS and CDR2 YYEKEE (reference sequence). The DNA of the CDR3 is TGTGCCAGCAGCTTGACTAGCGGAGTCTACGAGCAGTACTTC. Its protein is CASSLTSGVYEQYF.